Reported below is one TCR beta chain. The record originates from a study of PD-L1 blockade in urothelial cancer. Study information: At 3 weeks (second dose) and 6 weeks after starting treatment, blood was analyzed.

The CDR3 has 16 residues. Trimming took 1 base from V and 5 from J; bases not matched to a gene: 7. The germline V gene encodes CDR1 SGHRS and CDR2 YFSETQ. Time point reported: pretreatment peripheral blood. Synthetically made TCR analog templates were put into each PCR as spikes. Produced via immunoSEQ multiplex PCR; TCRdb's table is partial and in-frame only. Seen here are 45,000 or so clones, roughly 88% observed once, and the top ten hold roughly 25%. The sequencing used PBMCs, collected around atezolizumab (anti-PD-L1) treatment. This rearrangement joins TRBV5-1 to TRBJ2-3; 10 nucleotides match TRBD2. The clonotype originates from a donor aged 40 or over with urothelial cancer. The CDR3 nucleotides read TGCGCCAGCAGCTTGTCCCTAGCGGGAGTTGGAGATACGCAGTATTTT. This codes for CASSLSLAGVGDTQYF. The full variable domain, in which reference TRBV5-1 and TRBJ2-3 provide the parts outside the CDR3, is KAGVTQTPRYLIKTRGQQVTLSCSPISGHRSVSWYQQTPGQGLQFLFEYFSETQRNKGNFPGRFSGRQFSNSRSEMNVSTLELGDSALYLCASSLSLAGVGDTQYFGPGTRLTVL.